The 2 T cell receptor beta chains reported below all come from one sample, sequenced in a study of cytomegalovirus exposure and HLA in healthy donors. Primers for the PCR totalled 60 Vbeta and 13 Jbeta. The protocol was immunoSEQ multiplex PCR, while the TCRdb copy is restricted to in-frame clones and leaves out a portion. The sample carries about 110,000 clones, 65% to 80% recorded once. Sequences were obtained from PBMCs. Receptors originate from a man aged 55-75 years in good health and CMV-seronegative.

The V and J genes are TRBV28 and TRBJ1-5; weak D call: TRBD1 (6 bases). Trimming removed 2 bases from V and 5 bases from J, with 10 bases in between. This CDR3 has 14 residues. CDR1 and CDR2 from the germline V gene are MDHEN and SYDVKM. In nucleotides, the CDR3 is TGTGCCAGCAGTTTAAGCAGGGGCGATCAGCCCCAGCATTTT. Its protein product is CASSLSRGDQPQHF. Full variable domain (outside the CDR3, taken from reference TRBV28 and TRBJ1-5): DVKVTQSSRYLVKRTGEKVFLECVQDMDHENMFWYRQDPGLGLRLIYFSYDVKMKEKGDIPEGYSVSREKKERFSLILESASTNQTSMYLCASSLSRGDQPQHFGDGTRLSIL.

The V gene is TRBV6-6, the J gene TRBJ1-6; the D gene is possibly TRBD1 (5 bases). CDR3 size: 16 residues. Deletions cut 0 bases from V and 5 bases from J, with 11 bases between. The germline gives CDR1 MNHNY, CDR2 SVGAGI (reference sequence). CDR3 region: CASSYSGGGDNSPLHF. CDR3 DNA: TGTGCCAGCAGTTACTCGGGGGGGGGAGATAATTCACCCCTCCACTTT.